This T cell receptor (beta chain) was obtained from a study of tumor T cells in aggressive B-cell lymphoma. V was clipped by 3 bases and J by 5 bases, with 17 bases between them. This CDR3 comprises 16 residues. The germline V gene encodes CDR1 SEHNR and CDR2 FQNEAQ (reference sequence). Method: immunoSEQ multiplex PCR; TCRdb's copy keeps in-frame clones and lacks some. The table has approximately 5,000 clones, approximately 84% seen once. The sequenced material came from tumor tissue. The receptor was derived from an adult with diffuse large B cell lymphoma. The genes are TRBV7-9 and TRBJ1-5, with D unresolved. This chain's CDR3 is CASSFSSLAGYQPQHF. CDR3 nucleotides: TGTGCCAGCAGCTTTTCCTCGTTGGCCGGGTATCAGCCCCAGCATTTT.